This T cell receptor beta chain originates from a study of cytomegalovirus exposure and HLA in healthy donors. Findings of the study overall: Later work associated around 18,000 TCR beta sequences with HLA alleles at 0.05 false discovery rate.

A remark on this clone: Its specificity is not known.

Researchers ran the PCR with 60 Vbeta and 13 Jbeta primers. The repertoire was sequenced with immunoSEQ multiplex PCR; TCRdb's copy has only in-frame clones and lacks some. The table shows about 240,000 clones, with 70% to 90% occurring only once. The germline CDR1 and CDR2 sequences are LNHNV and YYDKDF (reference sequence). The CDR3 covers 13 residues. The junction had 4 bases not matched to a gene; V was cut back by 8 bases and J by 1 base. The V call is TRBV15, the J call TRBJ1-1; 7 bases are shared with TRBD1. The sequenced sample was PBMCs. The receptor was derived from a woman aged 55-69 years in good health and CMV-seropositive. This CDR3 reads CATRDSQNTEAFF. The CDR3 nucleotides are TGTGCCACCCGGGACAGCCAGAACACTGAAGCTTTCTTT.